This TCR beta chain was obtained from a study of CD8+ T cells in alopecia areata. Documented treatment: oral pan-JAK inhibitor, 5-10 mg twice daily. Peripheral blood samples and lesional scalp punch biopsies were obtained from alopecia areata patients. About this clone: Its antigen is unknown. The sample carries other DNA sequences with the same CDR3.

It was cDNA, reverse transcribed from extracted RNA, that served as the sequencing template. The repertoire was sequenced with immunoSEQ multiplex PCR; TCRdb's copy has only in-frame clones and lacks some. The table lists 90,000 to 150,000 clones, about half of them singletons. General observations from the study: Scalp lesions, especially in alopecia totalis/universalis, had higher clonality than normal scalp.

Germline V gene data show CDR1 as KGHSH and CDR2 as LQKENI. Trimming took 3 bases from V and 1 from J, leaving 6 bases between them. This CDR3 comprises 13 residues. The clonotype was recovered from a human donor with alopecia areata. This sequence joins TRBV18 and TRBJ1-1, with D possibly TRBD1 on 6 matching bases. This material consisted of CD4+ T cells sorted from blood, taken at week 4, from a patient treated with tofacitinib. This CDR3 is CASSPGQNTEAFF. CDR3 sequence (DNA): TGTGCCAGCTCACCGGGACAGAACACTGAAGCTTTCTTT.